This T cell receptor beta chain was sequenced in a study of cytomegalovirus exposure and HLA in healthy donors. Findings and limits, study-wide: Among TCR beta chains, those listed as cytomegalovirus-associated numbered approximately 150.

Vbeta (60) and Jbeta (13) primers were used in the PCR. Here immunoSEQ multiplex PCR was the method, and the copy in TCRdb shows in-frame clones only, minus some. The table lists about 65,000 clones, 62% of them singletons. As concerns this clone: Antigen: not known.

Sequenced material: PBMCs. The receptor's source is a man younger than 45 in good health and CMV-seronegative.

Written as DNA, the CDR3 is TGTGCCAGCAGTCAGGAAGAGACCCAGTACTTC. Its protein is CASSQEETQYF. The chain recombines TRBV6-5 with TRBJ2-5; no definite D call. The CDR3 covers 11 residues. Germline values: CDR1 MNHEY, CDR2 SVGAGI. The germline V and J ends were trimmed by 5 bases and 3 bases, with 4 bases remaining between them.